The 9 T cell receptor beta chains given below trace back to one sample, sequenced in a study of persistence of HIV-infected CD4 T cells. Their target antigens are unknown. Cells were stimulated nonspecifically with anti-CD3/anti-CD28 magnetic beads. Sorting selected CD4+ T cells upregulating both CD40 ligand and CD69. The immunoSEQ assay was version 4, run in survey mode. Libraries were prepared by immunoSEQ multiplex PCR; TCRdb keeps only in-frame clonotypes and omits some of them. This table holds 35,000 to 50,000 clones, 91% found once. This sample comprised CD4+ T cells sorted from PBMCs after approximately 20-hour stimulation, obtained from a patient who received antiretroviral therapy. The receptors were sampled from an adult man with HIV who was CMV-seropositive.

This chain joins TRBV6-5 and TRBJ1-6; D gene ambiguous. Trimming took off 6 bases at V and 4 bases at J, with 13 bases between the two ends. Germline V gene sequence: CDR1 MNHEY, CDR2 SVGAGI. The CDR3 runs 15 residues. The CDR3 nucleotides are TGTGCCAGCAGATCCTCGGTTGTATATAATTCACCCCTCCACTTT. As protein: CASRSSVVYNSPLHF.

The chain carries TRBV5-1 and TRBJ2-7; 7 bases are shared with TRBD1. Unmatched junction bases numbered 10, after V lost 4 bases and J lost 3 bases. The CDR3 sequence is 15 residues long. The germline V gene encodes CDR1 SGHRS and CDR2 YFSETQ. The CDR3 DNA reads TGCGCCAGCAGCACGAAGGACAGGATTTTCTACGAGCAGTACTTC. It is translated as CASSTKDRIFYEQYF.

The CDR3 DNA is TGTGCCAGCAAAGGGCGGTCCAATCAGCCCCAGCATTTT. Translation gives CASKGRSNQPQHF. The chain has TRBV2 and TRBJ1-5; D uncertain. The CDR3 length is 13 residues. Trimming shortened V by 7 bases and J by 3 bases, and 10 bases separated the two germline ends. Germline CDR1 is SNHLY and CDR2 is FYNNEI.

V usage is TRBV24-1 and J usage is TRBJ2-1; D gene unclear. Between the trimmed V and J ends, which lost 5 bases and 3 bases, there was a span of 1 base. There are 11 residues in the CDR3. Germline CDR1 and CDR2: KGHDR and SFDVKD. Written as DNA, the CDR3 is TGTGCCACCAGTGTCTACAATGAGCAGTTCTTC. Translation gives CATSVYNEQFF.

The genes are TRBV27 and TRBJ2-2, with 7 bases that match TRBD1. The germline V gene encodes CDR1 MNHEY and CDR2 SMNVEV (reference sequence). Trimming took 5 bases from V and 5 from J; bases not matched to a gene: 14. The length of the CDR3 is 17 residues. This CDR3 reads CASSPDRTRMVTGELFF. CDR3 in DNA: TGTGCCAGCAGTCCGGACAGGACCCGGATGGTTACCGGGGAGCTGTTTTTT.

This clone was seen only a few times. Other DNA sequences from this sample encode an identical CDR3 as well. The chain couples TRBV6-5 to TRBJ1-6; D call uncertain. Germline V gives CDR1 MNHEY, CDR2 SVGAGI. The V gene lost 2 bases and the J gene lost 0 bases, with 5 bases spanning the gap. The CDR3 length is 15 residues. This CDR3 is CASSYVSSYNSPLHF. CDR3 DNA: TGTGCCAGCAGTTACGTTAGCTCCTATAATTCACCCCTCCACTTT.

The rearrangement uses TRBV3-1 (or the pseudogene TRBV3-2) and TRBJ1-1, with 8 positions matching TRBD1. The germline V gene has CDR1 LGHDT and CDR2 YNNKEL (reference sequence). CDR3 length: 13 amino acids. Germline trimming cut 6 bases from V and 1 base from J; bases unmatched to any gene: 1. Here the CDR3 DNA reads TGTGCCAGCAGGGACAGGGAGAACACTGAAGCTTTCTTT. It yields the protein CASRDRENTEAFF.

J is TRBJ2-1 and V is TRBV27; 8 bases line up with TRBD2. The CDR3 sequence is 14 residues long. V trimming: 8 bases; J trimming: 3 bases; junction bases outside the gene matches: 6. CDR1 and CDR2 from the germline V gene are MNHEY and SMNVEV (reference sequence). For the CDR3, the DNA is TGTGCCAGCTCTGGAGCGGGGGTCTACAATGAGCAGTTCTTC. Protein sequence: CASSGAGVYNEQFF.

The rearrangement joins TRBV4-2 to TRBJ1-4; weak D call: TRBD1 (6 bases). Per the germline V gene, CDR1 is LGHNA and CDR2 is YNFKEQ. V lost 0 bases to trimming and J lost 4 bases, with 9 bases between them. The CDR3 runs to 15 residues. The CDR3 DNA reads TGTGCCAGCAGCCAAGACGGACAGAGTAATGAAAAACTGTTTTTT. It codes for CASSQDGQSNEKLFF.